The rows below give T cell receptor beta chains drawn from one sample of a study of PD-L1 blockade in urothelial cancer. The assay was immunoSEQ multiplex PCR, and TCRdb's table has in-frame clones only and misses some. This table holds around 92,000 clones, roughly 90% found once. The sample was PBMCs, taken around atezolizumab (anti-PD-L1) treatment. The receptor set was obtained from a woman aged 80 or over with urothelial cancer. Both conserved end residues are part of each CDR3. D genes are given only for firm matches.

V	J	D	length	DNA	CDR3
TRBV4-2	TRBJ2-1	.	17	TGTGCCAGCAGCCCCCTAGGCGAGGCCTCGGGTTACAATGAGCAGTTCTTC	CASSPLGEASGYNEQFF
TRBV2	TRBJ1-3	.	16	TGTGCCAGCAGTGCTTACCTGAGGGCCTCTGGAAACACCATATATTTT	CASSAYLRASGNTIYF
TRBV6-6	TRBJ1-5	.	15	TGTGCCAGCAGTCCCAGGGGATTTCGCAATCAGCCCCAGCATTTT	CASSPRGFRNQPQHF
TRBV6-6	TRBJ2-2	TRBD1	16	TGTGCCAGCAGGGCGACAGGGGGGGGAAACACCGGGGAGCTGTTTTTT	CASRATGGGNTGELFF
TRBV28	TRBJ2-5	TRBD2	13	TGTGCCAGCATCGGAGCGGGAGAAGAGACCCAGTACTTC	CASIGAGEETQYF
TRBV27	TRBJ2-1	TRBD2	15	TGTGCCAGCAGTTTAAGCCTAGCGGGGTACAATGAGCAGTTCTTC	CASSLSLAGYNEQFF
TRBV6-1	TRBJ2-7	.	12	TGTGCCAGCAGTGCCGTTTCCAGGGAGCAGTACTTC	CASSAVSREQYF
TRBV5-1	TRBJ1-1	TRBD1	13	TGCGCCAGCAGCTTGGGACAGGGAAATGAAGCTTTCTTT	CASSLGQGNEAFF
TRBV6-1	TRBJ1-1	.	14	TGTGCCAGCAGTGAAACTACAACGTCCACTGAAGCTTTCTTT	CASSETTTSTEAFF
TRBV4-2	TRBJ2-6	TRBD1	18	TGTGCCAGCAGCCCCGGGGAACAGGGGGCCCATGGGGCCAACGTCCTGACTTTC	CASSPGEQGAHGANVLTF
TRBV7-9	TRBJ2-3	.	16	TGTGCCAGCAGCCCGGGGGACGGAACTAGCACAGATACGCAGTATTTT	CASSPGDGTSTDTQYF
TRBV18	TRBJ2-1	.	16	TGTGCCAGCTCACGGCAGGGGACGCGACAAACAAATGAGCAGTTCTTC	CASSRQGTRQTNEQFF
TRBV5-5	TRBJ1-5	TRBD1	17	TGTGCCAGCAGCTTGGAGGAGGACAGGTTGCAGGGACAGCCCCAGCATTTT	CASSLEEDRLQGQPQHF
TRBV6-5	TRBJ2-1	.	14	TGTGCCAGCAGCCTCGGACTGACAACGCTTGAGCAGTTCTTC	CASSLGLTTLEQFF
TRBV6-1	TRBJ2-7	TRBD1	15	TGTGCCAGCAGTCCCCGGGACAGGGGGACCGCGCAGCAGTACTTC	CASSPRDRGTAQQYF
TRBV9	TRBJ1-5	.	13	TGTGCCAGCAGCGCCGGGACAACAGGGCTCCAGCATTTT	CASSAGTTGLQHF